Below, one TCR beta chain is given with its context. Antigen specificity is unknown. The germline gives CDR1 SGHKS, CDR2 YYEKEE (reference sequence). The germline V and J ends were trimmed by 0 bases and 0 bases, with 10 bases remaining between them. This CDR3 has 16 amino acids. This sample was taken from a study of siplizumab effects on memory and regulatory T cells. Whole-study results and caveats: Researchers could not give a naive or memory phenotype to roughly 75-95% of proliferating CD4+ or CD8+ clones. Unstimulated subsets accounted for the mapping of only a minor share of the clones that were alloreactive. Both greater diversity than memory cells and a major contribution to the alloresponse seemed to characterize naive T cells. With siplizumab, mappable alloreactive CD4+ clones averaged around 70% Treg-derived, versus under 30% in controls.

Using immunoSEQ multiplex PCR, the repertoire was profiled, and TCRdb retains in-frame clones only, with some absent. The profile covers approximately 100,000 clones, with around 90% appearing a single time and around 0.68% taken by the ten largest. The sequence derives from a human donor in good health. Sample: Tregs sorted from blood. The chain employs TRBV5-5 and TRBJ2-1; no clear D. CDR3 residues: CASSLASLTSYNEQFF. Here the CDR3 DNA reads TGTGCCAGCAGCTTGGCCTCTCTTACCTCCTACAATGAGCAGTTCTTC.